The sequence of this T cell receptor beta chain was determined in a study of T cells in Graves' hyperthyroidism and ophthalmopathy. Amplified TCR beta CDR3 regions came from RNA transcripts. First-round RT-PCR targeting the TCR CDR3 was performed with the HTBI primer set. Using its own MiXCR run on the multiplex PCR reads, TCRdb lists one record per CDR3 protein. Counted here are a few hundred thousand distinct CDR3 sequences, roughly 20% occurring once; the ten biggest clones make up 49%. The V gene's germline CDR1 is SEHNR and CDR2 FQNEAQ (reference sequence). CDR3 length equals 16 residues. The ends lost 5 bases at V and 8 bases at J; junction bases unmatched: 10.

V gene TRBV7-9 combines with J gene TRBJ2-1, with 12 bases that match TRBD1. This TCR was recovered from a woman between 45 and 60 years old with Graves' hyperthyroidism. Specimen: blood. The CDR3 loop is CASSLIQGQGADEQFF. The CDR3 DNA reads as TGTGCCAGCAGCCTAATCCAGGGACAGGGGGCAGATGAGCAGTTCTTC. The variable domain in full, completed from reference TRBV7-9 and TRBJ2-1, reads DTGVSQNPRHKITKRGQNVTFRCDPISEHNRLYWYRQTLGQGPEFLTYFQNEAQLEKSRLLSDRFSAERPKGSFSTLEIQRTEQGDSAMYLCASSLIQGQGADEQFFGPGTRLTVL.